A selection of T cell receptor beta chains follows, all from one sample in a study of blood T cell repertoires in COVID-19. Measured with immunoSEQ multiplex PCR; TCRdb has only the in-frame clones, and not every one. The repertoire holds a few hundred thousand clones, with about 90% as singletons. The sample taken for sequencing was peripheral blood. Source of these receptors: a woman aged 25 to 39 with COVID-19, enrolled during active disease. CDR3s include the opening cysteine and the closing phenylalanine or tryptophan. The D gene is left open where the match is weak. Where a row states a size, it is once, few, many or the class of an expanded clone; other rows omit it.

d_call j_call v_call clone_size cdr3_length cdr3_aa cdr3_nt
. TRBJ1-4 TRBV7-6 . 15 CASSLETAFNEKLFF TGTGCCAGCAGCTTAGAGACAGCTTTTAATGAAAAACTGTTTTTT
. TRBJ2-2 TRBV10-2 once 13 CASTSGSTGELFF TGCGCCAGCACGTCAGGGTCCACCGGGGAGCTGTTTTTT
TRBD2 TRBJ2-1 TRBV9 . 14 CASSVLGGDNEQFF TGTGCCAGCAGCGTACTGGGAGGGGACAATGAGCAGTTCTTC
TRBD1 TRBJ1-2 TRBV19 . 16 CASSLRDRGTNYGYTF TGTGCCAGTAGTCTAAGGGACAGGGGGACTAACTATGGCTACACCTTC
. TRBJ2-7 TRBV3-1/TRBV3-2 . 16 CASSQVGREVSYEQYF TGTGCCAGCAGCCAAGTGGGCAGGGAGGTCTCCTACGAGCAGTACTTC
. TRBJ1-5 TRBV15 . 14 CATHDGRGTQPQHF TGTGCCACCCACGATGGACGGGGAACGCAGCCCCAGCATTTT
TRBD1 TRBJ2-3 TRBV29-1 . 17 CSVGGAPGQGSTDTQYF TGCAGCGTTGGGGGGGCACCGGGACAGGGGAGCACAGATACGCAGTATTTT
. TRBJ2-2 TRBV13 . 13 CASSDSYTGELFF TGTGCCAGCAGCGACAGCTACACCGGGGAGCTGTTTTTT
. TRBJ1-6 TRBV2 . 17 CASSGGLLSSYNSPLHF TGTGCCAGCAGTGGGGGACTCTTGAGCTCCTATAATTCACCCCTCCACTTT
TRBD2 TRBJ2-5 TRBV12-5 once 15 CASGSGREIWETQYF TGTGCTAGTGGCTCCGGGCGGGAGATATGGGAGACCCAGTACTTC
TRBD1 TRBJ2-5 TRBV7-2 . 15 CASSQDRVNQETQYF TGTGCCAGCAGCCAGGACAGGGTGAACCAAGAGACCCAGTACTTC
. TRBJ2-1 TRBV5-1 . 17 CASSTGRTGSSYNEQFF TGCGCCAGCAGCACTGGTAGGACGGGAAGCTCCTACAATGAGCAGTTCTTC
TRBD1 TRBJ1-4 TRBV29-1 . 16 CSVEVVRDRGGEKLFF TGCAGCGTTGAAGTTGTAAGAGACAGGGGGGGAGAAAAACTGTTTTTT
TRBD2 TRBJ2-1 TRBV5-6 . 13 CASYRGGYNEQFF TGTGCCAGCTACCGCGGGGGCTACAATGAGCAGTTCTTC
. TRBJ1-2 TRBV6-5 few 13 CASSRYRTEGYTF TGTGCCAGCAGCCGCTATCGGACAGAGGGCTACACCTTC
TRBD2 TRBJ2-3 TRBV11-1 few 15 CASSFGLAETDTQYF TGTGCCAGCAGCTTCGGACTAGCGGAGACAGATACGCAGTATTTT
. TRBJ1-2 TRBV30 . 14 CAWSVRLGLYGYTF TGTGCCTGGAGTGTACGGCTAGGCCTCTATGGCTACACCTTC
. TRBJ2-7 TRBV25-1 . 14 CASSEEGPTYEQYF TGTGCCAGCAGTGAGGAGGGCCCTACCTACGAGCAGTACTTC
TRBD1 TRBJ2-1 TRBV10-3 . 14 CAISVQGEDNEQFF TGTGCCATCAGTGTACAGGGGGAAGATAATGAGCAGTTCTTC
TRBD2 TRBJ2-1 TRBV5-4 once 17 CASSLGLAGGKKNEQFF TGTGCCAGCAGCCTGGGTCTAGCGGGAGGAAAAAAAAATGAGCAGTTCTTC
TRBD2 TRBJ2-3 TRBV5-6 . 16 CASSFRLAGGPGTQYF TGTGCCAGCAGCTTTCGACTAGCGGGAGGGCCTGGTACGCAGTATTTT
TRBD2 TRBJ2-7 TRBV19 once 15 CASRPASGSSYEQYF TGTGCCAGTAGACCCGCTAGCGGGAGCTCCTACGAGCAGTACTTC
TRBD2 TRBJ2-1 TRBV5-1 . 19 CASSLSLGLAGVPYNEQFF TGCGCCAGCAGCTTGTCCCTGGGACTAGCGGGAGTCCCCTACAATGAGCAGTTCTTC
. TRBJ1-2 TRBV29-1 . 13 CSVEERVGGGYTF TGCAGCGTTGAAGAGAGGGTCGGGGGAGGCTACACCTTC
. TRBJ1-2 TRBV30 . 13 CAWSVLGYQGYTF TGTGCCTGGAGTGTACTGGGCTACCAGGGCTACACCTTC
. TRBJ1-4 TRBV2 . 15 CASSANRATNEKLFF TGTGCCAGCAGTGCAAACAGGGCCACTAATGAAAAACTGTTTTTT
. TRBJ1-1 TRBV19 few 12 CASRSWRAEAFF TGTGCCAGTAGAAGTTGGAGGGCTGAAGCTTTCTTT
TRBD1 TRBJ2-1 TRBV5-1 . 14 CASSFRTGNNEQFF TGCGCCAGCAGCTTTAGGACAGGGAACAATGAGCAGTTCTTC
TRBD2 TRBJ2-3 TRBV10-3 . 16 CAISEPTGGSADTQYF TGTGCCATCAGTGAACCTACTGGCGGGAGCGCAGATACGCAGTATTTT